This entry concerns a single TCR beta chain. The antigen remains undetermined. These data belong to a study of vaccination effects on CD4 cells after COVID-19. The CDR3 has 14 amino acids. Trimming left V 2 bases short and J 8 bases short, with 10 bases between. Germline lookup yields CDR1 SGHTA and CDR2 FQGNSA. Pools of viral peptides were used by the ViraFEST assay to expand antigen-specific CD4+ T cells ahead of sequencing. Scientists isolated CD4+ T cells after a roughly 10-day culture period ended. None of these healthy vaccinees had been infected with SARS-CoV-2 before vaccination. Method: immunoSEQ multiplex PCR; TCRdb's copy keeps in-frame clones and lacks some. The sample lists roughly 20,000 clones, 73% seen once, with roughly 25% in the top ten.

The input for sequencing was CD4+ T cells from PBMCs cultured with HCoV-NL63 spike peptides, taken before COVID-19 vaccination. The source is a human donor who received a COVID-19 vaccine. This chain joins TRBV7-2 and TRBJ1-6; D is perhaps TRBD1 (5 bases). CDR3 in amino acids: CASSLQGRDSPLHF. In DNA form, the CDR3 reads TGTGCCAGCAGCTTACAGGGACGCGATTCACCCCTCCACTTT.